A selection of T cell receptor beta chains follows, all from one sample in a study of OX40 agonist ivuxolimab in advanced cancers. Some clones are missing from TCRdb's copy, which holds only in-frame ones; the method was immunoSEQ multiplex PCR. Counted here are tens of thousands of clones, about four fifths occurring once; the ten biggest clones make up 1.8%. Material: CD4+ or CD8+ T cells sorted from blood, obtained in a trial of the OX40 agonist ivuxolimab. These receptors were taken from an adult with an advanced solid tumor such as melanoma, head and neck, liver or kidney cancer. Both conserved end residues are part of each CDR3. The D gene is left open where the match is weak. Size is stated for part of the rows, as once, few or many counts, or as a class when the clone is expanded.

- | TRBJ2-7 | 13 | TRBD1 | TRBV19 | TGTGCCAGTACGGGACAGCTCTCCTACGAGCAGTACTTC | CASTGQLSYEQYF
once | TRBJ2-3 | 15 | TRBD1 | TRBV15 | TGTGCCACCAGCAAGAGGGACAGGGAGTTTGATACGCAGTATTTT | CATSKRDREFDTQYF
- | TRBJ2-5 | 13 | TRBD1 | TRBV27 | TGTGCCAGCAGTCCAGGACAGGTCTACGGGCAGTACTTC | CASSPGQVYGQYF
- | TRBJ1-2 | 13 | - | TRBV10-3 | TGCGACGCTCCGGCAGGCGACCTCTATGGCTACACCTTC | CDAPAGDLYGYTF
once | TRBJ2-2 | 15 | TRBD1 | TRBV2 | TGTGCCAGCAGTGAAGGGACAGGGTACACCGGGGAGCTGTTTTTT | CASSEGTGYTGELFF
- | TRBJ2-7 | 13 | - | TRBV7-8 | TGTGCCAGCAGCTTAGCAGGGTCGGACGAGCAGTACTTC | CASSLAGSDEQYF
- | TRBJ2-5 | 15 | - | TRBV19 | TGTGCCAGTAGTATTGCTAGCTTGATGGGAGAGACCCAGTACTTC | CASSIASLMGETQYF
- | TRBJ1-1 | 13 | - | TRBV7-8 | TGTGCCAGCAGCTCAGGGGAGGTCGCTGAAGCTTTCTTT | CASSSGEVAEAFF
- | TRBJ2-1 | 16 | TRBD2 | TRBV27 | TGTGCCAGCAGTTTAAAGGGGAGGGACTTTCGGAATGAGCAGTTCTTC | CASSLKGRDFRNEQFF
- | TRBJ2-5 | 16 | TRBD2 | TRBV18 | TGTGCCAGCTCACCACTCTCGGCGGGAGCGGGCCGGACCCAGTACTTC | CASSPLSAGAGRTQYF
- | TRBJ1-5 | 19 | TRBD1 | TRBV4-1 | TGCGCCAGCAGCCAGACCCCGGGACAGGGGGCGCAGGGCAATCAGCCCCAGCATTTT | CASSQTPGQGAQGNQPQHF
- | TRBJ2-1 | 13 | - | TRBV5-1 | TGCGCCAGCAGCTTGGGGGGTGACAGTGAGCAGTTCTTC | CASSLGGDSEQFF
few | TRBJ1-1 | 13 | TRBD1 | TRBV18 | TGTGCCAGCTCCCAAGACAGGGACGTTGGGGCTTTCTTT | CASSQDRDVGAFF
- | TRBJ1-1 | 17 | TRBD1 | TRBV5-1 | TGCGCCAGCAGCTCAGGGGGGGACAGGGTGAGCAACACTGAAGCTTTCTTT | CASSSGGDRVSNTEAFF
once | TRBJ2-7 | 14 | - | TRBV10-3 | TGTGCCATCCGCCGGGAGCGGTTGGCCTACGAGCAGTACTTC | CAIRRERLAYEQYF
- | TRBJ1-1 | 13 | - | TRBV19 | TGTGCCAGTAGGGCCCTCACCAACACTGAAGCTTTCTTT | CASRALTNTEAFF
- | TRBJ2-3 | 15 | - | TRBV28 | TGTGCCAGCAGTTCGGGGGGAGGGGGGGTAGATACGCAGTATTTT | CASSSGGGGVDTQYF